These 3 T cell receptor beta chains share one sample of origin, sequenced in a study of shared clonotypes between healthy human individuals (dated by TCRdb to 2019 to 2021). Receptor amplification or capture employed the immunoSEQ multiplex PCR assay. Not all clones reach the TCRdb copy of this immuneACCESS table, which keeps in-frame sequences only. Checked studies attribute under half of the gap to unresolved V genes and leave the rest unexplained. The sample includes 2,500,000 or so clones, with 90% to 95% observed a single time. More than 0.12% of the sample comes from the top ten. Specimen: naive CD4+ T cells sorted from blood. What the cell subset or site label conveys for this sample: CD45RA+ positively selected. These receptors all stem from a man aged 18 to 35 in good health.

The V and J genes are TRBV7-3 and TRBJ2-3; possibly TRBD1 for D (5 bases). CDR3 size: 16 residues. Trimming pared 5 bases from V and 1 base from J, leaving 16 bases between. Germline CDR1 and CDR2: SGHTA and FQGTGA. DNA of the CDR3: TGTGCCAGCAGCCAAGGGCCAGGGCTGCGCACAGATACGCAGTATTTT. As protein: CASSQGPGLRTDTQYF.

The gene calls are TRBV5-1 and TRBJ1-3, with D perhaps TRBD1 (5 bases). The CDR3 totals 15 residues. Germline CDR1 reads SGHRS; CDR2 reads YFSETQ. Trimming left V 5 bases short and J 3 bases short, with 15 bases between. The CDR3 sequence: CASRDNLGNGNTIYF. The CDR3 coding sequence is TGCGCCAGCAGGGACAACCTAGGGAATGGAAACACCATATATTTT. Full variable domain (rest looked up from reference TRBV5-1 and TRBJ1-3): KAGVTQTPRYLIKTRGQQVTLSCSPISGHRSVSWYQQTPGQGLQFLFEYFSETQRNKGNFPGRFSGRQFSNSRSEMNVSTLELGDSALYLCASRDNLGNGNTIYFGEGSWLTVV.

The V gene is TRBV6-5, the J gene TRBJ2-2; a weak D match, TRBD2 (6 bases). The V end lost 8 bases, the J end lost 0 bases, and 13 bases lay between the germline ends. The CDR3 length is 15 residues. CDR1 and CDR2 from the germline V gene are MNHEY and SVGAGI. CDR3 protein: CASCSGRSNTGELFF. As DNA, the CDR3 is TGTGCCAGCTGTAGCGGACGATCGAACACCGGGGAGCTGTTTTTT.